This is a list of T cell receptor beta chains from one sample in a study of T cells in Graves' hyperthyroidism and ophthalmopathy. Each CDR3 protein is one row after TCRdb ran MiXCR on the multiplex PCR reads. The sample has hundreds of thousands of distinct CDR3 sequences, about 45% seen once. Sequencing was performed on peripheral blood or thyroid tissue (not recorded which). These receptors were taken from an adult man with Graves' disease, either hyperthyroidism or ophthalmopathy (not recorded which). Each CDR3 is given with its conserved first and last residue. D genes are given only for firm matches. Rows give clone size only sometimes, using once, few, many, or a class for an expanded clone.

clone size: NA
D gene: TRBD1
V gene: TRBV7-2
J gene: TRBJ1-1
CDR3 protein: CASSLDRANNEAFF
CDR3 DNA: TGTGCCAGCAGCTTGGACAGGGCGAACAACGAAGCTTTCTTT

clone size: many
D gene: NA
V gene: TRBV29-1
J gene: TRBJ2-7
CDR3 protein: CSVEGAPSTYEQYF
CDR3 DNA: TGCAGCGTTGAGGGCGCCCCCTCTACCTACGAGCAGTACTTC

clone size: few
D gene: NA
V gene: TRBV11-3
J gene: TRBJ2-7
CDR3 protein: CASSLSRIDEQYF
CDR3 DNA: TGTGCCAGCAGCTTATCACGGATCGACGAGCAGTACTTC

clone size: NA
D gene: TRBD1
V gene: TRBV9
J gene: TRBJ1-6
CDR3 protein: CASSPRPGQLNSPLHF
CDR3 DNA: TGTGCCAGCAGCCCTCGACCGGGACAGCTTAATTCACCCCTCCACTTT

clone size: NA
D gene: NA
V gene: TRBV7-2
J gene: TRBJ1-2
CDR3 protein: CASSSAMDSLSGYTF
CDR3 DNA: TGTGCCAGCAGCTCGGCAATGGACAGTCTTAGCGGCTACACCTTC

clone size: NA
D gene: NA
V gene: TRBV7-9
J gene: TRBJ1-6
CDR3 protein: CASKPNSPLHF
CDR3 DNA: TGTGCCAGCAAGCCCAATTCACCCCTCCACTTT

clone size: few
D gene: NA
V gene: TRBV20-1
J gene: TRBJ1-5
CDR3 protein: CSAGGLGNQPQHF
CDR3 DNA: TGCAGTGCCGGGGGTTTGGGCAATCAGCCCCAGCATTTT

clone size: NA
D gene: TRBD1
V gene: TRBV2
J gene: TRBJ1-6
CDR3 protein: CASSQGGSGQGANSPLHF
CDR3 DNA: TGTGCCAGCAGCCAGGGGGGATCTGGACAGGGGGCGAATTCACCCCTCCACTTT

clone size: many
D gene: NA
V gene: TRBV19
J gene: TRBJ1-1
CDR3 protein: CASSTTLRTEAFF
CDR3 DNA: TGTGCCAGTAGCACGACTCTACGGACTGAAGCTTTCTTT

clone size: NA
D gene: NA
V gene: TRBV7-9
J gene: TRBJ2-2
CDR3 protein: CASSEVNTGELFF
CDR3 DNA: TGTGCCAGCAGTGAAGTAAACACCGGGGAGCTGTTTTTT

clone size: many
D gene: NA
V gene: TRBV20-1
J gene: TRBJ1-1
CDR3 protein: CSATRTEMNTEAFF
CDR3 DNA: TGCAGTGCTACTAGGACGGAGATGAACACTGAAGCTTTCTTT

clone size: NA
D gene: NA
V gene: TRBV7-3
J gene: TRBJ2-7
CDR3 protein: CASSRRRGWYEQYF
CDR3 DNA: TGTGCCAGCAGCCGCAGAAGGGGTTGGTACGAGCAGTACTTC

clone size: NA
D gene: TRBD1
V gene: TRBV10-2
J gene: TRBJ1-2
CDR3 protein: CASSGDRDNYGYTF
CDR3 DNA: TGCGCCAGCAGTGGGGACAGGGACAACTATGGCTACACCTTC

clone size: few
D gene: NA
V gene: TRBV19
J gene: TRBJ1-5
CDR3 protein: CASSESVFRLNQPQHF
CDR3 DNA: TGTGCCAGTAGCGAATCCGTGTTTCGCCTAAATCAGCCCCAGCATTTT

clone size: NA
D gene: NA
V gene: TRBV3-1
J gene: TRBJ2-5
CDR3 protein: CASSQRTVQETQYF
CDR3 DNA: TGTGCCAGCAGCCAGCGGACAGTCCAAGAGACCCAGTACTTC

clone size: NA
D gene: TRBD1
V gene: TRBV2
J gene: TRBJ1-2
CDR3 protein: CASSPQDRVIYGYTF
CDR3 DNA: TGTGCCAGCAGCCCTCAGGACAGGGTGATTTATGGCTACACCTTC

clone size: many
D gene: NA
V gene: TRBV2
J gene: TRBJ1-5
CDR3 protein: CASRSGTHQPQHF
CDR3 DNA: TGTGCCAGCAGGTCCGGGACACATCAGCCCCAGCATTTT

clone size: NA
D gene: NA
V gene: TRBV11-3
J gene: TRBJ2-2
CDR3 protein: CASRNLAGNANTGELFF
CDR3 DNA: TGTGCCAGCAGAAACCTGGCAGGGAACGCGAACACCGGGGAGCTGTTTTTT

clone size: NA
D gene: NA
V gene: TRBV29-1
J gene: TRBJ1-3
CDR3 protein: CRRYRDSGNTIYF
CDR3 DNA: TGCAGGCGTTACAGGGACTCTGGAAACACCATATATTTT

clone size: NA
D gene: NA
V gene: TRBV25-1
J gene: TRBJ1-5
CDR3 protein: CASSDPRTVNQPQHF
CDR3 DNA: TGTGCCAGCAGTGATCCCAGGACAGTCAATCAGCCCCAGCATTTT

clone size: NA
D gene: NA
V gene: TRBV2
J gene: TRBJ1-4
CDR3 protein: CASSEVGAFDEKLFF
CDR3 DNA: TGTGCCAGCAGTGAAGTGGGGGCTTTCGATGAAAAACTGTTTTTT

clone size: NA
D gene: TRBD1
V gene: TRBV24-1
J gene: TRBJ2-7
CDR3 protein: CATSETGQGTDEQYF
CDR3 DNA: TGTGCCACCAGTGAGACGGGACAGGGGACTGACGAGCAGTACTTC

clone size: few
D gene: NA
V gene: TRBV12-3/TRBV12-4
J gene: TRBJ1-6
CDR3 protein: CASSLKRNSPLHF
CDR3 DNA: TGTGCCAGCAGTTTAAAGAGAAATTCACCCCTCCACTTT

clone size: few
D gene: TRBD1
V gene: TRBV19
J gene: TRBJ2-7
CDR3 protein: CASSMGQGGNEQYF
CDR3 DNA: TGTGCCAGTAGTATGGGACAGGGAGGGAACGAGCAGTACTTC

clone size: NA
D gene: TRBD1
V gene: TRBV20-1
J gene: TRBJ1-2
CDR3 protein: CSAGDSYGYTF
CDR3 DNA: TGCAGTGCAGGGGACAGCTATGGCTACACCTTC

clone size: NA
D gene: NA
V gene: TRBV7-9
J gene: TRBJ2-5
CDR3 protein: CASSIATGTQETQYF
CDR3 DNA: TGTGCCAGTAGTATAGCGACAGGAACCCAAGAGACCCAGTACTTC

clone size: NA
D gene: NA
V gene: TRBV7-9
J gene: TRBJ1-3
CDR3 protein: CASSQVASRGNSGNTIYF
CDR3 DNA: TGCGCCAGCAGCCAAGTAGCTTCCAGGGGTAACTCTGGAAACACCATATATTTT

clone size: many
D gene: NA
V gene: TRBV5-5
J gene: TRBJ1-5
CDR3 protein: CASSQIWPLSNQPQHF
CDR3 DNA: TGTGCCAGCAGCCAAATATGGCCCCTAAGCAATCAGCCCCAGCATTTT

clone size: NA
D gene: NA
V gene: TRBV7-8
J gene: TRBJ1-6
CDR3 protein: CASTLATDSSPLHF
CDR3 DNA: TGTGCCAGCACCCTAGCAACGGACAGTTCACCCCTCCACTTT

clone size: NA
D gene: TRBD1
V gene: TRBV19
J gene: TRBJ1-4
CDR3 protein: CASMRQGREKLFF
CDR3 DNA: TGTGCCAGTATGAGACAGGGCCGTGAAAAACTGTTTTTT

clone size: NA
D gene: TRBD1
V gene: TRBV29-1
J gene: TRBJ1-1
CDR3 protein: CSPLRDRTNTEAFF
CDR3 DNA: TGCAGCCCCCTGAGGGACAGGACGAACACTGAAGCTTTCTTT

clone size: once
D gene: TRBD1
V gene: TRBV6-5
J gene: TRBJ1-4
CDR3 protein: CASSYSGTGGEKLFF
CDR3 DNA: TGTGCCAGCAGTTACAGCGGGACAGGGGGAGAAAAACTGTTTTTT

clone size: NA
D gene: NA
V gene: TRBV5-1
J gene: TRBJ1-1
CDR3 protein: CASSLGGSSLGNTEAFF
CDR3 DNA: TGCGCCAGCAGCTTGGGTGGGAGCTCCTTGGGGAACACTGAAGCTTTCTTT

clone size: few
D gene: TRBD1
V gene: TRBV10-3
J gene: TRBJ1-3
CDR3 protein: CASRPPGQGARGNTIYF
CDR3 DNA: TGTGCCAGCAGGCCACCGGGACAGGGGGCGCGTGGAAACACCATATATTTT

clone size: NA
D gene: NA
V gene: TRBV20-1
J gene: TRBJ1-1
CDR3 protein: CSARREGDTEAFF
CDR3 DNA: TGCAGTGCTAGACGGGAAGGGGACACTGAAGCTTTCTTT

clone size: NA
D gene: NA
V gene: TRBV7-8
J gene: TRBJ1-4
CDR3 protein: CAKHSTNEKLFF
CDR3 DNA: TGTGCCAAACACTCAACTAATGAAAAACTGTTTTTT

clone size: many
D gene: NA
V gene: TRBV7-9
J gene: TRBJ2-5
CDR3 protein: CASSASQGQETQYF
CDR3 DNA: TGTGCCAGCAGCGCTAGCCAGGGGCAAGAGACCCAGTACTTC

clone size: NA
D gene: TRBD1
V gene: TRBV10-3
J gene: TRBJ2-7
CDR3 protein: CAISLRGRREQYF
CDR3 DNA: TGTGCCATCAGCTTAAGGGGGCGGAGGGAGCAGTACTTC

clone size: many
D gene: NA
V gene: TRBV25-1
J gene: TRBJ2-5
CDR3 protein: CASSEGGGQQETQYF
CDR3 DNA: TGTGCCAGCAGTGAAGGGGGCGGGCAGCAAGAGACCCAGTACTTC

clone size: NA
D gene: TRBD1
V gene: TRBV20-1
J gene: TRBJ1-2
CDR3 protein: CSARLGQGAWMNYGYTF
CDR3 DNA: TGCAGTGCTAGGTTAGGACAGGGGGCTTGGATGAACTATGGCTACACCTTC

clone size: many
D gene: NA
V gene: TRBV10-3
J gene: TRBJ2-2
CDR3 protein: CAISQQGAGELFF
CDR3 DNA: TGTGCCATCAGTCAACAGGGAGCCGGGGAGCTGTTTTTT

clone size: few
D gene: NA
V gene: TRBV7-7
J gene: TRBJ1-2
CDR3 protein: CASSLADRWIETNYGYTF
CDR3 DNA: TGTGCTAGCAGCTTAGCGGATAGATGGATAGAAACTAACTATGGCTACACCTTC

clone size: few
D gene: NA
V gene: TRBV5-1
J gene: TRBJ1-2
CDR3 protein: CASSWTDSNYGYTF
CDR3 DNA: TGCGCCAGCAGCTGGACGGACTCCAACTATGGCTACACCTTC

clone size: NA
D gene: TRBD2
V gene: TRBV25-1
J gene: TRBJ2-7
CDR3 protein: CASSQSGGQYF
CDR3 DNA: TGTGCCAGCAGCCAGAGCGGGGGGCAGTACTTC

clone size: NA
D gene: NA
V gene: TRBV5-1
J gene: TRBJ1-1
CDR3 protein: CASSIQVMNTEAFF
CDR3 DNA: TGCGCCAGCAGCATACAGGTAATGAACACTGAAGCTTTCTTT

clone size: NA
D gene: NA
V gene: TRBV24-1
J gene: TRBJ1-5
CDR3 protein: CATSEGGRPQHF
CDR3 DNA: TGTGCCACCAGTGAAGGAGGCCGGCCCCAGCATTTT

clone size: NA
D gene: TRBD2
V gene: TRBV7-6
J gene: TRBJ2-7
CDR3 protein: CASSLLGGTTYNEQYF
CDR3 DNA: TGTGCCAGCAGCTTACTTGGGGGGACTACCTACAATGAGCAGTACTTC

clone size: few
D gene: NA
V gene: TRBV18
J gene: TRBJ2-5
CDR3 protein: CASSPRTGKEETQYF
CDR3 DNA: TGTGCCAGCTCACCTAGGACGGGGAAGGAAGAGACCCAGTACTTC

clone size: NA
D gene: NA
V gene: TRBV12-3/TRBV12-4
J gene: TRBJ1-2
CDR3 protein: CASRVGGAGGYTF
CDR3 DNA: TGTGCCAGCAGGGTGGGAGGGGCTGGAGGCTACACCTTC